A single sample is the source of the 21 T cell receptor beta chains below, sequenced in a study of T cell changes during pregnancy in multiple sclerosis. Only in-frame clones appear in the TCRdb table, and some are missing; sequencing was by immunoSEQ multiplex PCR. The sample holds about 40,000 clones, roughly nine tenths seen once. Sequences were derived from CD4+ T cells from peripheral blood mononuclear cells, sampled in the first trimester of pregnancy. These receptors all stem from a female donor with multiple sclerosis, enrolled in a pregnancy study.

This clone was seen a single time. The chain joins TRBV5-1 to TRBJ2-3; no reliable D call. Germline loops: CDR1 SGHRS, CDR2 YFSETQ. The CDR3 runs 12 residues. V lost 1 base and J lost 6, with 6 bases in between. CDR3 residues: CASSLPADTQYF. The CDR3 DNA reads as TGCGCCAGCAGCTTGCCAGCGGATACGCAGTATTTT.

The chain uses TRBV5-4 and TRBJ2-3; no reliable D call. CDR1 is SGHNT and CDR2 is YYREEE in the germline V gene (reference sequence). V was trimmed by 6 bases and J by 5 bases, leaving 13 bases between them. The CDR3 runs 13 residues. CDR3 amino acids: CASTLRVGDTQYF. Here the CDR3 DNA reads TGTGCCAGCACCTTAAGAGTTGGAGATACGCAGTATTTT.

J is TRBJ1-4 and V is TRBV6-5; D remains ambiguous. CDR3 length equals 15 residues. Germline CDR1 MNHEY, CDR2 SVGAGI. V lost 5 bases and J lost 0, with 10 bases in between. CDR3 DNA sequence: TGTGCCAGCAGTACCGGGTACGCAACTAATGAAAAACTGTTTTTT. Its protein product is CASSTGYATNEKLFF.

The chain links TRBV5-1 to TRBJ1-3, with D maybe TRBD1 (5 bases). This CDR3 comprises 15 residues. The V gene's germline CDR1 is SGHRS and CDR2 YFSETQ. The V end lost 4 bases, the J end lost 0 bases, and 11 bases lay between the germline ends. The CDR3: CASSPGLLSGNTIYF. The CDR3 nucleotides are TGCGCCAGCAGCCCGGGACTTCTCTCTGGAAACACCATATATTTT. The full variable domain, completed using reference TRBV5-1 and TRBJ1-3, is KAGVTQTPRYLIKTRGQQVTLSCSPISGHRSVSWYQQTPGQGLQFLFEYFSETQRNKGNFPGRFSGRQFSNSRSEMNVSTLELGDSALYLCASSPGLLSGNTIYFGEGSWLTVV.

The genes are TRBV18 and TRBJ2-2, with 11 bases lining up with TRBD1. Germline CDR1 KGHSH, CDR2 LQKENI. V gave up 4 bases and J gave up 4 bases; unmatched junction bases: 8. CDR3 length equals 17 residues. The DNA for the CDR3 is TGTGCCAGCTCACGATCCGCCGGGACAGGGGGCACCGGGGAGCTGTTTTTT. This encodes CASSRSAGTGGTGELFF.

V usage is TRBV12-5 and J usage is TRBJ2-5; 9 bases line up with TRBD1. V gave up 5 bases and J gave up 4 bases; unmatched junction bases: 5. The germline gives CDR1 LGHNT, CDR2 FRNRAP. This CDR3 is built from 14 residues. The CDR3 sequence: CASGQLDRGETQYF. The CDR3 bases are TGTGCTAGTGGTCAATTGGACAGGGGAGAGACCCAGTACTTC.

The rearrangement uses TRBV27 and TRBJ1-5; 9 bases are shared with TRBD1. V shed 4 bases and J 6 bases; nucleotides not matched to a gene: 7. CDR1 and CDR2 from the germline V gene are MNHEY and SMNVEV (reference sequence). This CDR3 has 15 residues. Here the CDR3 reads CASSSRRDRAQPQHF. CDR3 coding DNA: TGTGCCAGCAGTTCCCGCCGGGACAGGGCTCAGCCCCAGCATTTT.

The chain couples TRBV4-2 to TRBJ2-7; D uncertain. The germline V gene encodes CDR1 LGHNA and CDR2 YNFKEQ. There are 13 residues in the CDR3. V dropped 0 bases and J dropped 6 bases, with 9 bases sitting between them. CDR3 amino acids: CASSQEKAGEQYF. CDR3 DNA sequence: TGTGCCAGCAGCCAAGAGAAAGCCGGCGAGCAGTACTTC.

This clone was detected once. In DNA, the CDR3 is TGTGCCAGCAGCTTCCCCCCAGGGGGCCATGTCTCCTACGAGCAGTACTTC. This sequence encodes CASSFPPGGHVSYEQYF. The V call is TRBV5-6, the J call TRBJ2-7; 8 nucleotides align to TRBD1. The CDR3 loop spans 17 amino acids. The germline V gene has CDR1 SGHDT and CDR2 YYEEEE. V was clipped by 2 bases and J by 0 bases; unmatched bases: 10.

CDR3 DNA sequence: TGTGCCAGTAGTTTGTTAAGGGGTGCACACCCTTATGGCTACACCTTC. Its protein is CASSLLRGAHPYGYTF. The chain is built from TRBV19 and TRBJ1-2; D is possibly TRBD1 (5 bases). CDR1 is LNHDA and CDR2 is SQIVND in the germline V gene (reference sequence). This CDR3 is built from 16 residues. V dropped 5 bases and J dropped 5 bases, with 21 bases sitting between them. The full variable domain, in which reference TRBV19 and TRBJ1-2 provide the parts outside the CDR3, is DGGITQSPKYLFRKEGQNVTLSCEQNLNHDAMYWYRQDPGQGLRLIYYSQIVNDFQKGDIAEGYSVSREKKESFPLTVTSAQKNPTAFYLCASSLLRGAHPYGYTFGSGTRLTVV.

In its sample, this clone was seen a few times. The rearrangement joins TRBV6-5 to TRBJ1-6; D might be TRBD1 (5 bases). Trimming pared 2 bases from V and 9 bases from J, leaving 14 bases between. The V gene's germline CDR1 is MNHEY and CDR2 SVGAGI. This CDR3 comprises 15 residues. CDR3 sequence reads: CASSYLQVETSPLHF. The DNA of the CDR3 is TGTGCCAGCAGTTACCTACAGGTGGAAACTTCACCCCTCCACTTT.

The chain uses TRBV7-9 and TRBJ1-5; tentatively, D is TRBD1 (5 bases). Trimming pared 3 bases from V and 3 bases from J, leaving 15 bases between. Germline V gene lookup returns CDR1 SEHNR and CDR2 FQNEAQ (reference sequence). The CDR3 sequence is 16 residues long. CDR3 bases: TGTGCCAGCAGCTTCCACCGACAGCGCCCCAATCAGCCCCAGCATTTT. It codes for CASSFHRQRPNQPQHF.

The rearrangement uses TRBV6-5 and TRBJ2-1; 8 bases match TRBD1. The germline V gene encodes CDR1 MNHEY and CDR2 SVGAGI. The CDR3 has 14 residues. V lost 7 bases to trimming and J lost 7 bases; unmatched junction nucleotides: 9. The CDR3 DNA is TGTGCCAGCACCCAGGTGGACAGGGTGAATGAGCAGTTCTTC. Translation gives CASTQVDRVNEQFF.

This clone occurred once. The V gene is TRBV30, the J gene TRBJ2-7; 10 bases map to TRBD1. The CDR3 extends over 16 amino acids. The junction had 7 bases not matched to a gene; V was cut back by 1 base and J by 1 base. Germline-derived CDR1 and CDR2 are GTSNPN and SVGIG (reference sequence). The DNA of the CDR3 is TGTGCCTGGAGTGCCCCTCCGGGACAGGGGTCCTACGAGCAGTACTTC. It specifies CAWSAPPGQGSYEQYF.

This clone occurred once. The rearrangement joins TRBV29-1 to TRBJ1-1; a possible D gene is TRBD1 (5 bases). Germline V gene sequence: CDR1 SQVTM, CDR2 ANQGSEA. The V end was cut by 3 bases, the J end by 1 base, with 18 bases between. There are 16 residues in the CDR3. The CDR3 DNA follows: TGCAGCGTTGAGGGACTTTTTCGCCCCGGGAACACTGAAGCTTTCTTT. Its protein product is CSVEGLFRPGNTEAFF.

J is TRBJ1-5 and V is TRBV9; 7 bases align to TRBD1. The CDR3 totals 14 residues. The V gene end was trimmed by 3 bases and the J gene end by 5 bases; junction bases not matched to a gene: 5. CDR1 is SGDLS and CDR2 is YYNGEE in the germline V gene. DNA for the CDR3: TGTGCCAGCAGCGGGGGGACAGTGGATCAGCCCCAGCATTTT. This translates into CASSGGTVDQPQHF.

The J gene is TRBJ2-1, the V gene TRBV5-6; D uncertain. This CDR3 spans 15 amino acids. Trimming shortened V by 0 bases and J by 0 bases, and 7 bases separated the two germline ends. CDR1 SGHDT and CDR2 YYEEEE come from the germline V gene. CDR3 bases: TGTGCCAGCAGCTTGGAGCCCAACTCCTACAATGAGCAGTTCTTC. Its translation is CASSLEPNSYNEQFF.

The chain uses TRBV9 and TRBJ2-3; maybe TRBD2 (5 bases). Trimming removed 1 base from V and 5 bases from J, with 11 bases in between. Germline V gene data show CDR1 as SGDLS and CDR2 as YYNGEE. This CDR3 spans 14 amino acids. CDR3 amino acids: CASSVRAEGDTQYF. In DNA, the CDR3 is TGTGCCAGCAGCGTAAGGGCAGAGGGAGATACGCAGTATTTT.

This rearrangement joins TRBV30 to TRBJ2-1, with TRBD1 identical over 11 bases. Per germline, CDR1 GTSNPN and CDR2 SVGIG (reference sequence). CDR3 length equals 14 residues. Trimming took 7 bases from V and 7 from J; bases not matched to a gene: 9. DNA of the CDR3: TGTGCCTCCAAGGGACAGGGGGGAGGGAATGAGCAGTTCTTC. Protein: CASKGQGGGNEQFF.

The rearrangement uses TRBV6-1 and TRBJ2-3; 8 bases map to TRBD1. Germline V gives CDR1 MNHNS, CDR2 SASEGT. V trimming: 0 bases; J trimming: 4 bases; junction bases outside the gene matches: 6. The CDR3 covers 16 residues. The CDR3 nucleotides read TGTGCCAGCAGTGAAGCGGGCAGGGGGCAAGCAGATACGCAGTATTTT. Translating gives CASSEAGRGQADTQYF.

This clone was counted a single time. The chain links TRBV7-3 to TRBJ1-2, with 12 positions matching TRBD1. This CDR3 has 15 residues. Per the germline V gene, CDR1 is SGHTA and CDR2 is FQGTGA. Trimming cost V 4 bases and J 8 bases; bases outside gene matches: 8. The CDR3, as DNA: TGTGCCAGCAGCTCCCCGGGACAGGGGGCGAAAGGCTACACCTTC. Its translation is CASSSPGQGAKGYTF.